The TCR beta chain described here comes from a study of blood T cell repertoires in COVID-19. On the study more broadly: COVID-19 samples collected from the United States, Italy and Spain covered acute and convalescent phases. PBMCs, B-cell-depleted T cells, or T cells provided the cDNA or gDNA that made up the material.

Authors' methods: By means of reference gene primer amplification, nucleated cell counts were estimated. TCRdb keeps only in-frame clones here, not all; method: immunoSEQ multiplex PCR. V, J and clone size derive from that table, while D and trimming were established from the DNA sequence. The repertoire consists of roughly 250,000 clones, with approximately 80% occurring once and the leading ten covering 4%. The sequencing sample was made of peripheral blood. The sequence was obtained from a middle-aged woman with active or convalescent COVID-19.

The CDR3 here is CASSSAGGVGYTF. CDR3 sequence (DNA): TGTGCCAGCAGTTCCGCAGGGGGCGTAGGCTACACCTTC. The J gene is TRBJ1-2, the V gene TRBV6-5, with TRBD1 identical over 8 bases. Germline values: CDR1 MNHEY, CDR2 SVGAGI. CDR3 size: 13 residues. V dropped 4 bases and J dropped 8; count of bases not matched to a gene: 6.